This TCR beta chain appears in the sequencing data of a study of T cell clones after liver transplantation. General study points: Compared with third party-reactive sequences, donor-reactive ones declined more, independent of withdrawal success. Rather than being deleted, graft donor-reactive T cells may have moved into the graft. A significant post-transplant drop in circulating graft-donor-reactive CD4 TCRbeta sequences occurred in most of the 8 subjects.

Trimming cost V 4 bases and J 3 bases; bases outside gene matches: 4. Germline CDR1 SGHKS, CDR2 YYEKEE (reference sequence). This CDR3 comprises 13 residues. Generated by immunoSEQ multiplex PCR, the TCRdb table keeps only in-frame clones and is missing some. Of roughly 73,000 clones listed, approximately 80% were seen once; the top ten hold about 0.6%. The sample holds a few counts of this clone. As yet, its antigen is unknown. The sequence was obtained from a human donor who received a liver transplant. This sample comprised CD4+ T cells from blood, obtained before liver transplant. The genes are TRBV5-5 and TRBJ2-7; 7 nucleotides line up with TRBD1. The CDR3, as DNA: TGTGCCAGCAGCCGACAGGGTGACTACGAGCAGTACTTC. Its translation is CASSRQGDYEQYF.